The sequence of this T cell receptor beta chain was determined in a study of T cell responses to AZD1222 COVID-19 vaccine. The table came from immunoSEQ multiplex PCR; TCRdb's copy has only in-frame clones and leaves some out. The sample lists 150,000 or so clones; 88% were seen once. Study-level findings and limits: Every sample of the repertoires postdated the peak T cell response. Increased Spike-specific TCR breadth and depth were observed after two AZD1222 doses.

About this clone itself: Its antigen is as yet unknown.

The receptor's source is an adult in good health. Sequencing used peripheral blood, obtained on day 0 of AZD1222 vaccination.

The CDR3 protein is CASSLPRAAIGDTQYF. The DNA of the CDR3 is TGTGCCAGCAGTCTACCCCGAGCTGCTATTGGAGATACGCAGTATTTT. The chain links TRBV6-2 or TRBV6-3 to TRBJ2-3; D gene ambiguous. V was trimmed by 5 bases and J by 5 bases, leaving 20 bases between them. CDR3 size: 16 residues. The germline gives CDR1 MNHEY, CDR2 SVGEGT.